This T cell receptor beta chain is from a study of T cells in Graves' hyperthyroidism and ophthalmopathy. This CDR3 is 14 amino acids long. The germline V and J ends were trimmed by 3 bases and 4 bases, with 9 bases remaining between them. TCR beta CDR3 sequences were amplified from RNA transcripts. Researchers ran a first-round RT-PCR on the TCR CDR3 using the HTBI primer set. TCRdb independently ran MiXCR on the multiplex PCR reads; one entry per CDR3 protein. The top ten clones hold about a third of a sample with about 680,000 distinct CDR3 sequences, roughly a third of them seen once. The rearrangement links TRBV12-3 or TRBV12-4 to TRBJ1-4; D perhaps matches TRBD1 (6 bases). Material: blood. This sequence was found in a woman aged 40 to 50 with Graves' hyperthyroidism. The CDR3 loop is CASSFQGLNEKLFF. CDR3 bases: TGTGCCAGCAGTTTTCAGGGGCTTAATGAAAAACTGTTTTTT.